This T cell receptor beta chain was recovered during a study of T cells in Graves' hyperthyroidism and ophthalmopathy. Notes on the study in general: Median prediction lead before ophthalmopathy onset was 6.5 months with the model.

In germline, CDR1 is MNHEY, CDR2 SVGEGT. The length of the CDR3 is 16 residues. V was trimmed by 2 bases and J by 7 bases, leaving 18 bases between them. RNA transcripts served as the template for amplifying TCR beta CDR3 regions. First-round RT-PCR targeting the TCR CDR3 was performed with the HTBI primer set. Using its own MiXCR run on the multiplex PCR reads, TCRdb lists one record per CDR3 protein. This sample has around 400,000 distinct CDR3 sequences; less than 15% occur once, and the top ten carry 9.2%. This clonotype was seen repeatedly, ten times or more. Its antigen is currently unknown. This clonotype was obtained from a woman between 18 and 30 years old with Graves' hyperthyroidism. The rearrangement links TRBV6-2 or TRBV6-3 to TRBJ2-1, with D possibly matching TRBD2 (5 bases). Sequenced: blood. The DNA for the CDR3 is TGTGCCAGCAGTTACCCCAGCGGAACCCCCCTGAATGAGCAGTTCTTC. Translating it yields CASSYPSGTPLNEQFF.